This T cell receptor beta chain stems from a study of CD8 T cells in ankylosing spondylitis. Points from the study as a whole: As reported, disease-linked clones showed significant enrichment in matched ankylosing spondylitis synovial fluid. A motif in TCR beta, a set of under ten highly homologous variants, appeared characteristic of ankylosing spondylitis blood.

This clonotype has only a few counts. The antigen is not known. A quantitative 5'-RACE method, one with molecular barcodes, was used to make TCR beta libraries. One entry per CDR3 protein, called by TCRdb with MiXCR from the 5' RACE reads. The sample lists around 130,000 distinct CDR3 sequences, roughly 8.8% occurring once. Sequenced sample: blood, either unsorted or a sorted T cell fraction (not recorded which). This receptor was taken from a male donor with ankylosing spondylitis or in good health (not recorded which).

CDR3 amino acids: CASSLLQRGYYEQYF. The CDR3, as DNA: TGTGCCAGCAGCTTGCTCCAGCGGGGGTACTACGAGCAGTACTTC. The genes are TRBV5-4 and TRBJ2-7, with 8 nucleotides matching TRBD2. This CDR3 has 15 residues. The V segment lost 1 base and the J segment 3 bases; nucleotides outside the gene matches: 6. Germline CDR1 SGHNT, CDR2 YYREEE (reference sequence).